This T cell receptor (beta chain) appears in the sequencing data of a study of cytomegalovirus exposure and HLA in healthy donors. Primers: 60 Vbeta forward and 13 Jbeta reverse. Measured with immunoSEQ multiplex PCR; TCRdb has only the in-frame clones, and not every one. The table records roughly 100,000 clones, 75% to 90% of them present only once. A single count supports this clone. The source of this sequence is a man aged 25-40 years in good health and CMV-seropositive. The source material was PBMCs.

The CDR3 here is CASSHELPRGRIEQYF. Written as DNA, the CDR3 is TGCGCCAGCAGTCACGAGTTGCCCAGGGGGCGCATCGAGCAGTACTTC. The V call is TRBV23-1, the J call TRBJ2-7, with 8 bases identical to TRBD1. TRBV23-1 is marked as an open reading frame, function uncertain. This CDR3 spans 16 amino acids. J lost 6 bases, V lost 3 bases, and 13 bases had no gene match.